This T cell receptor (beta chain) was sequenced in a study of blood T cell repertoires in COVID-19. The wider study: Donors in the United States, Italy and Spain gave samples during acute or convalescent COVID-19. T cells, B-cell-depleted T cells, or PBMCs provided the cDNA or gDNA that served as material.

Original methodology: Nucleated cell counts were estimated from reference gene primer amplification. Clones were sequenced by immunoSEQ multiplex PCR, and TCRdb holds only the in-frame ones, with some missing. D and trimming were read from the DNA, whereas the V and J calls and clone size are those reported in that table. This sample has around 70,000 clones; about 90% occur once, and the top ten carry under 6.5%. The CDR3 has 12 amino acids. V was shortened by 7 bases and J by 4 bases, with 12 bases between the two germline ends. CDR1 SQVTM and CDR2 ANQGSEA come from the germline V gene. What was sequenced was peripheral blood. The V call is TRBV29-1, the J call TRBJ2-3, with a weak D call TRBD2 (5 bases). The TCR originated in a human donor in a cohort sampled during active COVID-19. CDR3 residues: CSANGGSDTQYF. The CDR3 DNA reads TGCAGCGCCAATGGAGGATCAGATACGCAGTATTTT.